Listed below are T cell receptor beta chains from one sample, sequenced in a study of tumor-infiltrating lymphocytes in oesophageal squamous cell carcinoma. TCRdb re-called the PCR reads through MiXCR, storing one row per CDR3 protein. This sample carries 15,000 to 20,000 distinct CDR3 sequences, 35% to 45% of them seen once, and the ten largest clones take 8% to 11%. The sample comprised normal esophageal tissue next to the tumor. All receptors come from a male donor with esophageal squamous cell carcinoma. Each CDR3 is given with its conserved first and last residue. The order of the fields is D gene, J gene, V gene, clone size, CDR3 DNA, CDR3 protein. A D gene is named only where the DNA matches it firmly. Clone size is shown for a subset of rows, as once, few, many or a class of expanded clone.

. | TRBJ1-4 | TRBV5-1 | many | TGCGCCAGCAGCTTTGGTAGGGGCCGTGCAACTAATGAAAAACTGTTTTTT | CASSFGRGRATNEKLFF
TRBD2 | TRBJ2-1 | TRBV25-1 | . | TGTGCCAGCAGTGTGTCGGGAGGAATTTACAATGAGCAGTTCTTC | CASSVSGGIYNEQFF
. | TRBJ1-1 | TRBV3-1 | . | TGTGCCAGCAGCCAAGCGGCGGGCGTCGGTGAAGCTTTCTTT | CASSQAAGVGEAFF
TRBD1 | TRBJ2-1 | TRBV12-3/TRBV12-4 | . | TGTGCCAGCAGTCTACGACAGGGGACAGGCACAGATACGCAGTTCTTC | CASSLRQGTGTDTQFF
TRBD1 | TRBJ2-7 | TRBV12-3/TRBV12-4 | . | TGTGCCAGCAGTCACTCGACAGGGGACTACGAGCAGTACTTC | CASSHSTGDYEQYF
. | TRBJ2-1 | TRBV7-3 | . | TGTGCCAGCAGCTTAGGGGACCTCTACGAGCAGTTCTTC | CASSLGDLYEQFF
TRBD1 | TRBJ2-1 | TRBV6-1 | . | TGTGCCAGCAGTGTTGGGACAGGGGGCTCCTACAATGAGCAGTTCTTC | CASSVGTGGSYNEQFF
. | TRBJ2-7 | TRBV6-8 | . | TGTGCCAGCAGTTACTCGGGCGAGTTCGAGCAGTACTTC | CASSYSGEFEQYF
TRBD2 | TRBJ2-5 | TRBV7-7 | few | TGTGCTAGCAGCCCAGCGGGGGCTAGCAGGGAGACCCAGTACTTC | CASSPAGASRETQYF
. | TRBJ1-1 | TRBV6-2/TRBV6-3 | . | TGTGCCAGCAGTTACTCAGCGACCTGGGAAGCTTTCTTT | CASSYSATWEAFF
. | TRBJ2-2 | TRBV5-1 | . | TGCGCCAGCAGCGTTACCGGGGAGCTGTTTTTT | CASSVTGELFF
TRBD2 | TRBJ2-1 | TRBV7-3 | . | TGTGCCAGCAGCACCTCCGGCGGGACTAGCGGGGGGGCTTTGAATGAGCAGTTCTTC | CASSTSGGTSGGALNEQFF
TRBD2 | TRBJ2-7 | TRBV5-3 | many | TGTGCCAGAAGCGCCGGACTAGCGGGAATCTACGAGCAGTACTTC | CARSAGLAGIYEQYF
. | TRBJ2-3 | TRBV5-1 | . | TGCGCCAGCAGCTTGGTTTTGGGGCCATCAGATACGCAGTATTTT | CASSLVLGPSDTQYF
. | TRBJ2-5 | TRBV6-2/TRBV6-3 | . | TGTGCCAGCAGTTACCGCAGGGCGAGCTCCTATAATTCACCCCTCCACTTC | CASSYRRASSYNSPLHF
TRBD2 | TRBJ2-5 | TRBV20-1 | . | TGCAGTGCTAGTTCCGAGACTAGCTGGGAGGGGGAGACCCAGTACTTC | CSASSETSWEGETQYF
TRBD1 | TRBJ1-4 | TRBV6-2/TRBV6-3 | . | TGTGCCAGCAGGCAACAGGGGAGCGAAAAACTGTTTTTT | CASRQQGSEKLFF
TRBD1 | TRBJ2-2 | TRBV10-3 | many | TGTGCCACAGCGGGACAGGGGAACACCGGGGAGCTGTTTTTT | CATAGQGNTGELFF
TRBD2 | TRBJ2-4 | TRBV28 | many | TGTGCCAGCAGGCTTAGCGGGAGTTTAAACATTCAGTACTTC | CASRLSGSLNIQYF
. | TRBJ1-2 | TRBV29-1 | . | TGCAGCGTTGGGGAACGTTATGGCTACACCTTC | CSVGERYGYTF
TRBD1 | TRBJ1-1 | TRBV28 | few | TGTGCCAGCAGTTTACGAGTAGGCCGGAGTTTGCAGGGGGCTTTGGGCACTGAAGCTTTCTTT | CASSLRVGRSLQGALGTEAFF
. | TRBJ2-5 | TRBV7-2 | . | TGTGCCAGCAGCAAACAAGCCCAGGAGACCCAGTACTTC | CASSKQAQETQYF
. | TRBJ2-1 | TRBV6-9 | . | TGTGCCAGCAGTTATACCAACTTGAATGAGCAGTTCTTC | CASSYTNLNEQFF
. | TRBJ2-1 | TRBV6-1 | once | TGTGCCAGCAGAATCGGACGTTTCAATGAGCAGTTCTTC | CASRIGRFNEQFF
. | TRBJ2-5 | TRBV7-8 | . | TGTGCCAGCAGCTTAGGCCAAGCGGCCCAAGAGACCCAGTACTTC | CASSLGQAAQETQYF
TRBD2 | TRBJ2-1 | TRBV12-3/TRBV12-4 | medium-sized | TGTGCCAGCAGTTTCGGCGGGAGGGCCATCAGTAATGAGCAGTTCTTC | CASSFGGRAISNEQFF
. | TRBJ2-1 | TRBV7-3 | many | TGTGCCAGCAGCTCCTCCGACTTAGAGACCCAGTTCTTC | CASSSSDLETQFF
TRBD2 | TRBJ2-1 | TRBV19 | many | TGTGCCAGTAGTGCGAGGACTAGCGGGAGCTCCAATGAGCAGTTCTTC | CASSARTSGSSNEQFF
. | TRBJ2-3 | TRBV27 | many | TGTGCCAGCAGGGCCTGGGGAGGTCGCACAGATACGCAGTATTTT | CASRAWGGRTDTQYF
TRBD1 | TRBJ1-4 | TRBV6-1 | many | TGTGCCAGCGGGCAGGGGGCGCGAGGGGAAAAACTGTTTTTT | CASGQGARGEKLFF
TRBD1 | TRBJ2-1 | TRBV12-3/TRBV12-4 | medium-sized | TGTGCCAGCAGCACCCCTAGGGGGACAGGGGCCCCCAATGAGCAGTTCTTC | CASSTPRGTGAPNEQFF
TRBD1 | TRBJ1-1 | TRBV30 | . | TGTGCCTGGACGAGGTCGGCAGGGGGTAAGAGGACTGAAGCTTTCTTT | CAWTRSAGGKRTEAFF
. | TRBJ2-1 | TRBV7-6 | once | TGTGCCAGCAGCTTAGACGGGGGCAGGGGCAATGAGCAGTTCTTC | CASSLDGGRGNEQFF
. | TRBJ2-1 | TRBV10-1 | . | TGCGCCAGCAGCGATGGGGTAATGGAGCAGTTCTTC | CASSDGVMEQFF
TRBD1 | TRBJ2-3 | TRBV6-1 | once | TGTGCCAGCAGGAGACAGGGGACAGATACGCAGTATTTT | CASRRQGTDTQYF
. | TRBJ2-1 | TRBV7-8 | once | TGTGCCAGCAGCTTAGTCGGGCAGGTCAACAATGAGCAGTTCTTC | CASSLVGQVNNEQFF
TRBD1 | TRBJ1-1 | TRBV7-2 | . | TGTGCCAGCAAAAAGAGGTGGACAGGGTTAGAGGATACTGAAGCTTTCTTT | CASKKRWTGLEDTEAFF
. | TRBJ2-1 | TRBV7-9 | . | TGTGCCAGCCAACCCCCAGGCAGGGGATTGAATGAGCAGTTCTTC | CASQPPGRGLNEQFF
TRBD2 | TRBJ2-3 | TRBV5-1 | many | TGCGCCAGCAGCTGGACTAGCGCGGCGGAAGATACGCAGTATTTT | CASSWTSAAEDTQYF
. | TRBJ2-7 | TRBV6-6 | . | TGTGCCAGCAGCCCCGGGACACCGGGCGAGCAGTACTTC | CASSPGTPGEQYF
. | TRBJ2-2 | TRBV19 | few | TGTGCCAGTAGTATCTTGCTCGGGATAACAGACACCGGGGAGCTGTTTTTT | CASSILLGITDTGELFF
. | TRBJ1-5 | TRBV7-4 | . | TGTGCCAGCAGCTTAGGCGGTCAGCCCCAGCATTTT | CASSLGGQPQHF
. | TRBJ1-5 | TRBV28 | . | TGTGCCAGCAGTTTATCCCCGGGGGGCAATCAGCCCCAGCATTTT | CASSLSPGGNQPQHF
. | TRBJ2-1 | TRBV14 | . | TGTGCCAGCAGCCAAGTAAGGGACAATGAGCAGTTCTTC | CASSQVRDNEQFF
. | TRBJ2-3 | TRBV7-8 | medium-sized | TGTGCCAGCAGCTTCCACATCGACAGCGCAGATACGCAGTATTTT | CASSFHIDSADTQYF
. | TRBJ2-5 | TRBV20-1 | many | TGCAGTGCTAGCCTGGGGCAAGAGACCCAGTACTTC | CSASLGQETQYF
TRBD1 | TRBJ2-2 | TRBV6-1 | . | TGTGCCAGCAGCGATGGACAGGGGAACACCGGGGAGCTGTTTTTT | CASSDGQGNTGELFF
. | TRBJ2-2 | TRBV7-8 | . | TGTGCCAGCAGCTTAGTGAGGGCCGCGAACACCGGGGAGCTGTTTTTT | CASSLVRAANTGELFF
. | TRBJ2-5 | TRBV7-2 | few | TGTGCCAGCAGCGGGTACAGGGAAGAGACCCAGTACTTC | CASSGYREETQYF
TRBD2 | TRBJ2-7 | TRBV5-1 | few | TGCGCCAGCAGCACTAGCGGGAGATACGAGCAGTACTTC | CASSTSGRYEQYF
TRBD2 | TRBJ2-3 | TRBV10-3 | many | TGTGCCATCACCCGCCGGGGGGAGGCCGGAGATACGCAGTATTTT | CAITRRGEAGDTQYF
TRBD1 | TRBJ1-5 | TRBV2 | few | TGTGCCAGCAGAACAGGGGGGCATCAGCCCCAGCATTTT | CASRTGGHQPQHF
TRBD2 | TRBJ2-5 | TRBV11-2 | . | TGTGCCCGCGGGGGAAAGGTAGATTCACCCCTCCACTTC | CARGGKVDSPLHF
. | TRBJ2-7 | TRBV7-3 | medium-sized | TGTGCCAGCAGCCCAGTGGTTGGGTACTACGAGCAGTACTTC | CASSPVVGYYEQYF
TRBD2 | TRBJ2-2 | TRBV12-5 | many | TGTGCTAGTGGTTTGGCTGGGTTCCGACCGACTAGCGGGAGGGCCGAGACCGGGGAGCTGTTTTTT | CASGLAGFRPTSGRAETGELFF
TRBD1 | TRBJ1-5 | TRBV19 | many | TGTGCCAGTACCCCACAGGGGAGGGACCAGCCCCAGCATTTT | CASTPQGRDQPQHF
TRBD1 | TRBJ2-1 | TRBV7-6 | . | TGTGCCAGCAGCTTAGTAGCAGGGGGCTTCAACAATGAGCAGTTCTTC | CASSLVAGGFNNEQFF